These T cell receptor beta chains were read from a single sample in a study of beta chain features in type 1 diabetes. Here immunoSEQ multiplex PCR was the method, and the copy in TCRdb shows in-frame clones only, minus some. The sample shows tens of thousands of clones, under 55% of them seen only once. The sequenced sample was Tregs from blood. Receptors originate from a man aged 25 to 40 with type 1 diabetes. Each CDR3 is given with its conserved first and last residue. The D gene is left open where the match is weak. Rows may omit the clone size; those that give it use once, few, many or a size class.

j_call: TRBJ1-1
clone_size: -
v_call: TRBV27
d_call: -
cdr3_aa: CASSLSGRGTEAFF
cdr3_nt: TGTGCCAGCAGTTTATCTGGAAGGGGCACTGAAGCTTTCTTT

j_call: TRBJ1-4
clone_size: few
v_call: TRBV7-9
d_call: -
cdr3_aa: CASSPQGGELFF
cdr3_nt: TGTGCCAGCAGCCCCCAGGGTGGGGAACTGTTTTTT

j_call: TRBJ1-1
clone_size: -
v_call: TRBV5-1
d_call: -
cdr3_aa: CASSYLDQGTEAFF
cdr3_nt: TGCGCCAGCAGCTACCTCGACCAGGGGACTGAAGCTTTCTTT

j_call: TRBJ2-1
clone_size: few
v_call: TRBV7-2
d_call: TRBD1
cdr3_aa: CASSPGQGYYNEQFF
cdr3_nt: TGTGCCAGCAGCCCGGGACAGGGTTACTACAATGAGCAGTTCTTC

j_call: TRBJ2-1
clone_size: -
v_call: TRBV5-4
d_call: TRBD2
cdr3_aa: CASSLRLAGGGDEQFF
cdr3_nt: TGTGCCAGCAGCTTGAGGCTAGCGGGAGGCGGGGATGAGCAGTTCTTC

j_call: TRBJ2-2
clone_size: -
v_call: TRBV4-1
d_call: -
cdr3_aa: CASSQRTNGELFF
cdr3_nt: TGCGCCAGCAGCCAAAGAACAAACGGGGAGCTGTTTTTT

j_call: TRBJ1-4
clone_size: -
v_call: TRBV30
d_call: -
cdr3_aa: CAWSGQRTEKLFF
cdr3_nt: TGTGCCTGGAGTGGACAGAGGACTGAAAAACTGTTTTTT

j_call: TRBJ2-5
clone_size: few
v_call: TRBV7-9
d_call: TRBD2
cdr3_aa: CASSSGLAGGHETQYF
cdr3_nt: TGTGCCAGCAGCTCGGGACTAGCGGGAGGTCACGAGACCCAGTACTTC

j_call: TRBJ2-7
clone_size: -
v_call: TRBV18
d_call: TRBD1
cdr3_aa: CASSPATGTDYEQYF
cdr3_nt: TGTGCCAGCTCACCAGCTACCGGGACAGACTACGAGCAGTACTTC

j_call: TRBJ1-2
clone_size: -
v_call: TRBV19
d_call: -
cdr3_aa: CASSQTRTGFDYGYTF
cdr3_nt: TGTGCCAGTAGTCAAACCCGCACAGGGTTTGACTATGGCTACACCTTC

j_call: TRBJ2-2
clone_size: few
v_call: TRBV7-3
d_call: TRBD1
cdr3_aa: CASSLTGTGRAGELFF
cdr3_nt: TGTGCCAGCAGCTTGACCGGGACAGGTCGCGCCGGGGAGCTGTTTTTT

j_call: TRBJ1-2
clone_size: -
v_call: TRBV5-1
d_call: TRBD1
cdr3_aa: CASSLGGTGALNYGYTF
cdr3_nt: TGCGCCAGCAGCTTGGGAGGGACAGGGGCCCTAAACTATGGCTACACCTTC

j_call: TRBJ2-5
clone_size: -
v_call: TRBV28
d_call: TRBD2
cdr3_aa: CASSLPILAGALSYQETQYF
cdr3_nt: TGTGCCAGCAGTTTGCCTATCCTAGCGGGAGCGCTTTCGTACCAAGAGACCCAGTACTTC

j_call: TRBJ2-1
clone_size: -
v_call: TRBV11-2
d_call: TRBD1
cdr3_aa: CASSLAKTGVSYNEQFF
cdr3_nt: TGTGCCAGCAGCTTAGCGAAGACAGGGGTATCCTACAATGAGCAGTTCTTC

j_call: TRBJ1-2
clone_size: -
v_call: TRBV7-9
d_call: -
cdr3_aa: CASSFGGGYGYTF
cdr3_nt: TGTGCCAGCAGCTTTGGGGGGGGCTATGGCTACACCTTC

j_call: TRBJ2-4
clone_size: few
v_call: TRBV13
d_call: -
cdr3_aa: CASSLTDSNIQYF
cdr3_nt: TGTGCCAGCAGCTTAACTGATTCGAACATTCAGTACTTC

j_call: TRBJ2-2
clone_size: few
v_call: TRBV7-6
d_call: -
cdr3_aa: CASSLEIRTNTGELFF
cdr3_nt: TGTGCCAGCAGCTTAGAAATCAGGACTAACACCGGGGAGCTGTTTTTT

j_call: TRBJ2-2
clone_size: -
v_call: TRBV6-1
d_call: TRBD1
cdr3_aa: CASSWTGVRGGELFF
cdr3_nt: TGTGCCAGCAGTTGGACAGGGGTGCGTGGCGGGGAGCTGTTTTTT

j_call: TRBJ2-7
clone_size: -
v_call: TRBV6-6
d_call: -
cdr3_aa: CASQRQLSSYEQYF
cdr3_nt: TGTGCCAGCCAGAGGCAGCTAAGCTCCTACGAGCAGTACTTC

j_call: TRBJ2-7
clone_size: few
v_call: TRBV20-1
d_call: -
cdr3_aa: CSASRGYEQYF
cdr3_nt: TGCAGTGCTTCTAGGGGATACGAGCAGTACTTC

j_call: TRBJ2-2
clone_size: few
v_call: TRBV28
d_call: -
cdr3_aa: CASSSVSGELFF
cdr3_nt: TGTGCCAGCAGTAGCGTGTCCGGGGAGCTGTTTTTT

j_call: TRBJ1-2
clone_size: few
v_call: TRBV28
d_call: TRBD1
cdr3_aa: CASSFQGDGYTF
cdr3_nt: TGTGCCAGCAGTTTCCAGGGGGATGGCTACACCTTC

j_call: TRBJ2-1
clone_size: -
v_call: TRBV5-4
d_call: TRBD2
cdr3_aa: CASSLGSPTSGSGDEQLF
cdr3_nt: TGTGCCAGCAGCTTGGGTTCCCCAACTAGCGGGAGCGGGGATGAGCAGCTCTTC

j_call: TRBJ2-7
clone_size: -
v_call: TRBV27
d_call: -
cdr3_aa: CASLAQGGYEQYF
cdr3_nt: TGTGCCAGCCTTGCACAGGGCGGCTACGAGCAGTACTTC

j_call: TRBJ2-1
clone_size: once
v_call: TRBV10-2
d_call: -
cdr3_aa: CASSESRGSGEQFF
cdr3_nt: TGCGCCAGCAGTGAGTCGCGAGGTAGCGGTGAGCAGTTCTTC

j_call: TRBJ2-7
clone_size: -
v_call: TRBV18
d_call: TRBD2
cdr3_aa: CASSPPPPGLAGAEQYF
cdr3_nt: TGTGCCAGCTCACCACCTCCCCCGGGACTAGCGGGAGCCGAGCAGTACTTC

j_call: TRBJ2-7
clone_size: -
v_call: TRBV5-1
d_call: TRBD1
cdr3_aa: CASSFITGGDEQYF
cdr3_nt: TGCGCCAGCAGCTTTATAACAGGGGGCGACGAGCAGTACTTC

j_call: TRBJ2-2
clone_size: few
v_call: TRBV7-2
d_call: -
cdr3_aa: CASSLYTGELFF
cdr3_nt: TGTGCCAGCAGCCTGTACACCGGGGAGCTGTTTTTT

j_call: TRBJ2-1
clone_size: -
v_call: TRBV5-1
d_call: -
cdr3_aa: CASSLITGADEQFF
cdr3_nt: TGCGCCAGCAGCTTAATTACGGGAGCTGATGAGCAGTTCTTC

j_call: TRBJ2-7
clone_size: -
v_call: TRBV28
d_call: -
cdr3_aa: CASKVGGATYEQYF
cdr3_nt: TGTGCCAGCAAAGTGGGAGGCGCCACCTACGAGCAGTACTTC

j_call: TRBJ2-1
clone_size: -
v_call: TRBV28
d_call: TRBD2
cdr3_aa: CASRTGASGRGEQFF
cdr3_nt: TGTGCCAGCAGAACCGGGGCTAGCGGCCGGGGGGAGCAGTTCTTC

j_call: TRBJ2-2
clone_size: few
v_call: TRBV30
d_call: -
cdr3_aa: CAWSPISGRGLINGELFF
cdr3_nt: TGTGCCTGGAGTCCCATCTCTGGTAGAGGACTGATTAACGGGGAGCTGTTTTTT

j_call: TRBJ2-1
clone_size: -
v_call: TRBV7-8
d_call: -
cdr3_aa: CASSLTPISYNEQFF
cdr3_nt: TGTGCCAGCAGCTTGACTCCGATCTCCTACAATGAGCAGTTCTTC

j_call: TRBJ2-5
clone_size: -
v_call: TRBV2
d_call: TRBD2
cdr3_aa: CASRGLAGVGQETQYF
cdr3_nt: TGTGCCAGCAGAGGACTAGCGGGAGTGGGTCAAGAGACCCAGTACTTC

j_call: TRBJ2-7
clone_size: -
v_call: TRBV5-4
d_call: -
cdr3_aa: CASSLDRVRAIF
cdr3_nt: TGTGCCAGCAGCTTGGACAGGGTGAGAGCAATCTTC

j_call: TRBJ1-4
clone_size: -
v_call: TRBV7-6
d_call: -
cdr3_aa: CASSPREGEKLFF
cdr3_nt: TGTGCCAGCAGCCCCCGGGAGGGGGAAAAACTGTTTTTT

j_call: TRBJ1-1
clone_size: -
v_call: TRBV28
d_call: TRBD1
cdr3_aa: CASSLTQGANTEAFF
cdr3_nt: TGTGCCAGCAGCCTTACTCAGGGGGCGAACACTGAAGCTTTCTTT

j_call: TRBJ2-5
clone_size: -
v_call: TRBV7-3
d_call: TRBD2
cdr3_aa: CASSSRGIAEETQYF
cdr3_nt: TGTGCCAGCAGCTCGCGGGGGATAGCAGAAGAGACCCAGTACTTC

j_call: TRBJ2-7
clone_size: few
v_call: TRBV28
d_call: -
cdr3_aa: CASGTSSSSYEQYF
cdr3_nt: TGTGCCAGCGGGACTTCTTCGAGCTCCTACGAGCAGTACTTC

j_call: TRBJ1-1
clone_size: -
v_call: TRBV6-4
d_call: -
cdr3_aa: CASSDSNKRTEAFF
cdr3_nt: TGTGCCAGCAGTGACTCGAACAAGAGGACTGAAGCTTTCTTT

j_call: TRBJ2-7
clone_size: -
v_call: TRBV5-1
d_call: -
cdr3_aa: CASNGQTSYEQYF
cdr3_nt: TGCGCCAGCAACGGACAGACCTCCTACGAGCAGTACTTC

j_call: TRBJ2-2
clone_size: -
v_call: TRBV7-2
d_call: TRBD2
cdr3_aa: CASSLVPGGSGTGELFF
cdr3_nt: TGTGCCAGCAGCTTAGTGCCCGGGGGTAGCGGGACCGGGGAGCTGTTTTTT

j_call: TRBJ2-2
clone_size: few
v_call: TRBV7-8
d_call: -
cdr3_aa: CASSLEGKAGFPTGELFF
cdr3_nt: TGTGCCAGCAGCTTAGAAGGCAAGGCGGGATTCCCCACCGGGGAGCTGTTTTTT

j_call: TRBJ2-7
clone_size: few
v_call: TRBV29-1
d_call: TRBD1
cdr3_aa: CSVEAGSDRSSYEQYF
cdr3_nt: TGCAGCGTTGAAGCGGGATCGGACAGGAGCTCCTACGAGCAGTACTTC

j_call: TRBJ2-1
clone_size: -
v_call: TRBV5-4
d_call: TRBD2
cdr3_aa: CASSRDGLAGYNEQFF
cdr3_nt: TGTGCCAGCAGCCGTGATGGACTAGCGGGATACAATGAGCAGTTCTTC

j_call: TRBJ1-1
clone_size: few
v_call: TRBV5-1
d_call: -
cdr3_aa: CASSLVQGIAEAFF
cdr3_nt: TGCGCCAGCAGCTTGGTCCAGGGTATCGCTGAAGCTTTCTTT

j_call: TRBJ2-7
clone_size: -
v_call: TRBV18
d_call: -
cdr3_aa: CASSPNRGLYEQYF
cdr3_nt: TGTGCCAGCTCACCAAATCGCGGGTTGTACGAGCAGTACTTC

j_call: TRBJ2-1
clone_size: few
v_call: TRBV28
d_call: -
cdr3_aa: CASRDGVGGGEQFF
cdr3_nt: TGTGCCAGCAGGGACGGGGTTGGCGGCGGAGAGCAGTTCTTC

j_call: TRBJ1-5
clone_size: -
v_call: TRBV30
d_call: TRBD1
cdr3_aa: CAWSGDSPNQPQHF
cdr3_nt: TGTGCCTGGAGTGGGGACAGTCCCAATCAGCCCCAGCATTTT

j_call: TRBJ2-7
clone_size: -
v_call: TRBV5-1
d_call: TRBD1
cdr3_aa: CASSFVGRGRQGKIYEQYF
cdr3_nt: TGCGCCAGCAGCTTCGTGGGAAGAGGACGACAGGGGAAGATCTACGAGCAGTACTTC

j_call: TRBJ2-5
clone_size: few
v_call: TRBV21-1
d_call: -
cdr3_aa: CASSHRDTLETQYF
cdr3_nt: TGTGCCAGCAGCCACCGGGACACCCTAGAGACCCAGTACTTC

j_call: TRBJ2-1
clone_size: few
v_call: TRBV28
d_call: -
cdr3_aa: CASTGATGNNEQFF
cdr3_nt: TGTGCCAGCACAGGAGCCACAGGTAACAATGAGCAGTTCTTC

j_call: TRBJ2-6
clone_size: -
v_call: TRBV5-1
d_call: -
cdr3_aa: CASSPGTGANVLTF
cdr3_nt: TGCGCCAGCAGCCCAGGTACTGGGGCCAACGTCCTGACTTTC